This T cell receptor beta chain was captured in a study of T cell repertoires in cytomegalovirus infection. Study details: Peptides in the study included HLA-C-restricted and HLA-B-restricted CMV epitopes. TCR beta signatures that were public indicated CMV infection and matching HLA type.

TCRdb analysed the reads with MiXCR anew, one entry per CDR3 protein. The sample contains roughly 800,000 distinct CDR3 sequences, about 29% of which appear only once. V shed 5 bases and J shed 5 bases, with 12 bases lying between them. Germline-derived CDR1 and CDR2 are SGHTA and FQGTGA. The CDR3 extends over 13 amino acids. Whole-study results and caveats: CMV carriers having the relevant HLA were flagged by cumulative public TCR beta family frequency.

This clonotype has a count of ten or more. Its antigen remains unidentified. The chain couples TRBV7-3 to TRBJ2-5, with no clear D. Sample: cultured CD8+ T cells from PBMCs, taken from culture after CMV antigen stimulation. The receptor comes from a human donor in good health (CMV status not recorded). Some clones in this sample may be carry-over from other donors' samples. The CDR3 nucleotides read TGTGCCAGCAGCCTCCGCGGTAGGGAGACCCAGTACTTC. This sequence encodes CASSLRGRETQYF. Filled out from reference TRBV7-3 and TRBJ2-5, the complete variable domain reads GAGVSQTPSNKVTEKGKYVELRCDPISGHTALYWYRQSLGQGPEFLIYFQGTGAADDSGLPNDRFFAVRPEGSVSTLKIQRTERGDSAVYLCASSLRGRETQYFGPGTRLLVL.